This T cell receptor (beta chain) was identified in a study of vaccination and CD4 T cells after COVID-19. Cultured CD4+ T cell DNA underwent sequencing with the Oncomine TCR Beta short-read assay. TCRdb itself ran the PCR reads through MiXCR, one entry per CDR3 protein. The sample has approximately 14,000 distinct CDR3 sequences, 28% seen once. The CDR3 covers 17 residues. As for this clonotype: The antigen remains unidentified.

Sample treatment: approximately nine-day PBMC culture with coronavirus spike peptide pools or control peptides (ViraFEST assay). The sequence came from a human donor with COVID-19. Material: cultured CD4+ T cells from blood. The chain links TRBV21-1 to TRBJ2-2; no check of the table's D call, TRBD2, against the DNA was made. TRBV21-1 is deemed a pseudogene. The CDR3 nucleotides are TGTGCCAGCACCCCATCCCCAGGGGCCCTTAGCACCGGGGAGCTGTTTTTT. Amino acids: CASTPSPGALSTGELFF.